Below, 18 T cell receptor beta chains from the same sample are listed, as sequenced in a study of T cells in Graves' hyperthyroidism and ophthalmopathy. Researchers amplified the TCR beta CDR3 regions from RNA transcripts. The study used the HTBI primer set for a first-round RT-PCR of the TCR CDR3. TCRdb re-called the multiplex PCR reads with MiXCR, one entry per CDR3 protein. The sample has some 690,000 distinct CDR3 sequences, 15% to 20% seen once; the top ten hold roughly a sixth. The specimen sequenced was blood. The source is a man between 45 and 60 years old with Graves' hyperthyroidism.

CDR3 nucleotides: TGTGCCAGCAGCAAGCGTACGGGGGGGGAGCAGTACTTC. It translates to CASSKRTGGEQYF. V gene TRBV6-1 combines with J gene TRBJ2-7, with TRBD2 matching over 8 bases. Germline lookup yields CDR1 MNHNS and CDR2 SASEGT. The trim removed 6 bases at V and 7 bases at J, leaving 8 bases unmatched. CDR3 length: 13 amino acids.

This clonotype was seen only a few times. The chain is built from TRBV6-6 and TRBJ1-2; D unresolved. The CDR3 contains 14 residues. The ends were cut back, 0 bases at V and 3 bases at J, with 8 bases in the middle. The germline V gene has CDR1 MNHNY and CDR2 SVGAGI (reference sequence). The CDR3: CASSYSKVDYGYTF. Here the CDR3 DNA reads TGTGCCAGCAGTTACTCGAAGGTTGACTATGGCTACACCTTC.

This clonotype showed up many times. V and J are TRBV7-2 and TRBJ2-1; D might be TRBD1 (6 bases). The V and J ends lost 9 bases and 3 bases respectively, with 18 bases between them. The germline V gene has CDR1 SGHTA and CDR2 FQGNSA. The CDR3 runs 15 residues. CDR3 coding DNA: TGTGCCAGTCCGATGGGGGCAAGGGGCTACAATGAGCAGTTCTTC. It codes for CASPMGARGYNEQFF.

A note on this clonotype: Since a much larger clone is just one base distant, this may be a read error. CDR3 nucleotide sequence: TGTGCCAGCAGCCTCCGGGGACTAGCGGGAGGGCCGTATAATGAGCAGTCCTTC. It translates to CASSLRGLAGGPYNEQSF. V and J are TRBV7-3 and TRBJ2-1, with TRBD2 matching 16 bases. Looked up from germline, CDR1 is SGHTA and CDR2 is FQGTGA. The CDR3 contains 18 residues.

This clonotype was observed a handful of times. J is TRBJ1-6 and V is TRBV19; the D is unclear. The V gene lost 5 bases and the J gene lost 9 bases, with 20 bases spanning the gap. The CDR3 sequence is 16 residues long. Germline V gene lookup returns CDR1 LNHDA and CDR2 SQIVND (reference sequence). For the CDR3, the DNA is TGTGCCAGTAGTCCCGACCGTCCCACTCGGGGTTCACCCCTCCACTTT. Translation gives CASSPDRPTRGSPLHF. Full variable domain (missing parts from reference TRBV19 and TRBJ1-6): DGGITQSPKYLFRKEGQNVTLSCEQNLNHDAMYWYRQDPGQGLRLIYYSQIVNDFQKGDIAEGYSVSREKKESFPLTVTSAQKNPTAFYLCASSPDRPTRGSPLHFGNGTRLTVT.

This clonotype was detected once. The germline gene is not matched at one end of the junction; a read error may be the cause. This sequence joins TRBV6-1 and TRBJ1-2; no definite D call. The CDR3 is made up of 12 amino acids. The germline V gene has CDR1 MNHNS and CDR2 SASEGT. CDR3 DNA sequence: TGTGCCAGCAGCCCGGGCAATATAGGCTACGCCTTC. Translation gives CASSPGNIGYAF.

The chain employs TRBV20-1 and TRBJ2-3, with 9 bases matching TRBD1. CDR1 is DFQATT and CDR2 is SNEGSKA in the germline V gene (reference sequence). The CDR3 sequence is 13 residues long. After removal of 5 bases from V and 5 bases from J, the junction contained 5 bases not matched to a gene. The CDR3 region is CSAGGQGLDTQYF. The CDR3 nucleotides are TGCAGTGCTGGAGGACAGGGGCTAGATACGCAGTATTTT.

The chain combines TRBV11-2 with TRBJ2-1; 9 nucleotides match TRBD2. The germline CDR1 and CDR2 sequences are SGHAT and FQNNGV. The CDR3 length is 15 residues. Trimming removed 1 base from V and 5 bases from J; junction bases left unmatched: 3. The CDR3 region is CASSLGAGGDNEQFF. In nucleotides, the CDR3 is TGTGCCAGCAGCTTAGGGGCGGGAGGGGACAATGAGCAGTTCTTC.

In this sample, this clonotype turned up many times. CDR3 in amino acids: CASSLSEGWSGEQYF. The CDR3 DNA follows: TGTGCCAGCAGTTTATCGGAGGGGTGGAGTGGTGAGCAGTACTTC. This sequence joins TRBV28 and TRBJ2-7, with TRBD2 as a possible D gene (6 bases). Germline V gene sequence: CDR1 MDHEN, CDR2 SYDVKM. V dropped 1 base and J dropped 7 bases, with 17 bases sitting between them. CDR3 size: 15 residues.

V is TRBV24-1 and J is TRBJ1-5; D is ambiguous. Germline CDR1 and CDR2: KGHDR and SFDVKD. The CDR3 has 12 residues. The V end lost 7 bases, the J end lost 11 bases, and 14 bases lay between the germline ends. CDR3 in amino acids: CATRTAVGTQHF. The CDR3 DNA sequence: TGTGCCACCAGGACCGCGGTGGGGACCCAGCATTTT.

This sequence joins TRBV5-1 and TRBJ2-7; D call uncertain. The germline gives CDR1 SGHRS, CDR2 YFSETQ. This CDR3 has 14 amino acids. Trimming took off 4 bases at V and 3 bases at J, with 14 bases between the two ends. CDR3 nucleotides: TGCGCCAGCAGCCCCGGCGACTCGGACTACGAGCAGTACTTC. It translates to CASSPGDSDYEQYF. Full variable domain (remainder filled in from reference TRBV5-1 and TRBJ2-7): KAGVTQTPRYLIKTRGQQVTLSCSPISGHRSVSWYQQTPGQGLQFLFEYFSETQRNKGNFPGRFSGRQFSNSRSEMNVSTLELGDSALYLCASSPGDSDYEQYFGPGTRLTVT.

This clonotype was seen ten or more times. V is TRBV10-1 and J is TRBJ2-7, with 8 bases identical to TRBD2. Unmatched junction bases numbered 8, after V lost 3 bases and J lost 7 bases. Germline V lookup: CDR1 WNHNN, CDR2 SYGVQD (reference sequence). The CDR3 runs 14 residues. The CDR3 DNA reads TGCGCCAGCAGTGACGGTAGCGGGATAGGGGAGCAGTACTTC. Translation: CASSDGSGIGEQYF.

This clonotype was counted at least ten times. The V and J genes are TRBV7-2 and TRBJ2-1; D remains ambiguous. Germline values: CDR1 SGHTA, CDR2 FQGNSA. Trimming shortened V by 0 bases and J by 0 bases, and 15 bases separated the two germline ends. CDR3 size: 18 residues. DNA of the CDR3: TGTGCCAGCAGCTTAGCCCCCCGGCAGGCGCTCTCCTACAATGAGCAGTTCTTC. This encodes CASSLAPRQALSYNEQFF.

This sequence joins TRBV27 and TRBJ2-1, with D maybe TRBD2 (5 bases). CDR3 size: 18 residues. Per the germline V gene, CDR1 is MNHEY and CDR2 is SMNVEV (reference sequence). Trimming shortened V by 0 bases and J by 3 bases, and 18 bases separated the two germline ends. The CDR3 nucleotides read TGTGCCAGCAGTTTATCATTAGTAGCGTCCGTTAACTACAATGAGCAGTTCTTC. The encoded protein is CASSLSLVASVNYNEQFF.

This chain links TRBV5-5 with TRBJ1-1; D gene ambiguous. The germline V and J ends were trimmed by 1 base and 9 bases, with 10 bases remaining between them. CDR1 SGHKS and CDR2 YYEKEE come from the germline V gene (reference sequence). This CDR3 has 12 amino acids. CDR3 DNA: TGTGCCAGCAGCTTGTCGGAGGGAAAAGCTTTCTTT. It encodes CASSLSEGKAFF.

The table lists this clonotype with many counts. One junction end does not reproduce the germline sequence, and a read error may be involved. This chain links TRBV2 with TRBJ2-2; the D gene is possibly TRBD2 (6 bases). This CDR3 has 16 residues. Germline values: CDR1 SNHLY, CDR2 FYNNEI. CDR3 DNA sequence: TGTGCCAGCAGTAAAGCACTAGCTGCGAACACCGGGGAGCTGTTTTTT. Amino acids: CASSKALAANTGELFF.

Many counts were recorded for this clonotype. The chain joins TRBV12-3 or TRBV12-4 to TRBJ1-1; D unclear. V lost 6 bases to trimming and J lost 0 bases, with 8 bases between them. The CDR3 spans 13 residues. CDR3 coding DNA: TGTGCCAGCAGCCAAGTAGTGAACACTGAAGCTTTCTTT. The encoded protein is CASSQVVNTEAFF.

This clonotype has more than one count but fewer than ten. The chain uses TRBV19 and TRBJ2-1; D call uncertain. V was trimmed by 3 bases and J by 3 bases, leaving 18 bases between them. CDR3 length equals 17 residues. The germline gives CDR1 LNHDA, CDR2 SQIVND (reference sequence). The CDR3 sequence is CASSIASSSSLYNEQFF. CDR3 DNA: TGTGCCAGTAGTATTGCCTCGAGCTCTTCCCTCTACAATGAGCAGTTCTTC.